Sequencing of this T cell receptor beta chain was carried out in a study of T cells in Graves' hyperthyroidism and ophthalmopathy. This CDR3 contains 14 residues. V lost 5 bases to trimming and J lost 4 bases; unmatched junction nucleotides: 4. Germline CDR1 is LNHNV and CDR2 is YYDKDF (reference sequence). Orbital computed tomography, thyroid ultrasound, serum thyroxine and TRAb, and clinical symptoms together informed the diagnoses. Amplified TCR beta CDR3 regions came from RNA transcripts. A set of HTBI primers served as the primers for a first-round RT-PCR of the TCR CDR3. TCRdb reprocessed the multiplex PCR reads with MiXCR, giving one entry per CDR3 protein. The sample contains approximately 400,000 distinct CDR3 sequences, 15% of which appear only once.

This clonotype was obtained from a woman in her twenties or thirties with Graves' hyperthyroidism. The chain is built from TRBV15 and TRBJ1-2; TRBD1 matches at 10 bases. The sample taken for sequencing was blood. The CDR3 loop is CATSWGQGTYGYTF. CDR3 nucleotide sequence: TGTGCCACCAGCTGGGGACAGGGGACCTATGGCTACACCTTC. The full variable domain, its missing parts supplied by reference TRBV15 and TRBJ1-2, is DAMVIQNPRYQVTQFGKPVTLSCSQTLNHNVMYWYQQKSSQAPKLLFHYYDKDFNNEADTPDNFQSRRPNTSFCFLDIRSPGLGDTAMYLCATSWGQGTYGYTFGSGTRLTVV.